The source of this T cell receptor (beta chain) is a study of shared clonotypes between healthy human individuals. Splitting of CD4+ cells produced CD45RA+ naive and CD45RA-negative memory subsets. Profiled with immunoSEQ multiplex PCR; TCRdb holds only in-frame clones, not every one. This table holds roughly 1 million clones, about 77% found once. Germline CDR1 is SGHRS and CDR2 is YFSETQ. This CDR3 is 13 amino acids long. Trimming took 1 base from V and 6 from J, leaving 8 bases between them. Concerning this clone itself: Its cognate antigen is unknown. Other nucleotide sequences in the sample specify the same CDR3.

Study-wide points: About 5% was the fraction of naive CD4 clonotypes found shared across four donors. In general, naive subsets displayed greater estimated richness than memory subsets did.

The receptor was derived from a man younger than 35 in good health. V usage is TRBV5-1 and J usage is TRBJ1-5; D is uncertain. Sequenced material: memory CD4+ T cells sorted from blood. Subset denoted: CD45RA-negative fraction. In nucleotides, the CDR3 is TGCGCCAGCAGCTTGATTCCGGGTCAGCCCCAGCATTTT. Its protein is CASSLIPGQPQHF.